The present T cell receptor (beta chain) was sequenced within a study of shared clonotypes between healthy human individuals. Study-wide results and limits: Exclusively blood specimens were collected; tissue repertoires likely differ.

Only in-frame clones appear in the TCRdb table, and some are missing; sequencing was by immunoSEQ multiplex PCR. The table has roughly 1,500,000 clones, roughly 98.5% seen once. Study donors comprised healthy, HIV-negative adults devoid of recent acute infection or vaccination. CDR3 length: 14 residues. V shed 3 bases, J shed 9 bases, and the junction held 4 bases outside the gene matches. Germline values: CDR1 WNHNN, CDR2 SYGVQD (reference sequence). As regards this clone: The antigen is unknown.

The sample consisted of naive CD4+ T cells sorted from blood. Noted subset: CD45RA+ positively selected. The sequence derives from a man aged 30 to 45 in good health. The chain is built from TRBV10-1 and TRBJ2-1; 11 positions agree with TRBD2. The CDR3 loop reads CASSELAGVGEQFF. The CDR3 nucleotides read TGCGCCAGCAGTGAACTAGCGGGAGTTGGTGAGCAGTTCTTC.